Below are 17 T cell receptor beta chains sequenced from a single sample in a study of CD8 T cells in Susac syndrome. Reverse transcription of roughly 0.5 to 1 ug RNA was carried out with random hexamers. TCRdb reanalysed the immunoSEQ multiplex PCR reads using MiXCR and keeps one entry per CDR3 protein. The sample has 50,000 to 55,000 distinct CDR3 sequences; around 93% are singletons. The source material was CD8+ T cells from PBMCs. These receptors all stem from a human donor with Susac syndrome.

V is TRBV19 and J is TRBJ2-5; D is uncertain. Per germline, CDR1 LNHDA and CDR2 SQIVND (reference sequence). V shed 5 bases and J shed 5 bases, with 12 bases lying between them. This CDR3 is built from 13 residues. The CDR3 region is CASSWTFPETQYF. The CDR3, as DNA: TGTGCCAGTAGTTGGACCTTCCCCGAGACCCAGTACTTC. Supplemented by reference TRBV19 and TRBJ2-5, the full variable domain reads DGGITQSPKYLFRKEGQNVTLSCEQNLNHDAMYWYRQDPGQGLRLIYYSQIVNDFQKGDIAEGYSVSREKKESFPLTVTSAQKNPTAFYLCASSWTFPETQYFGPGTRLLVL.

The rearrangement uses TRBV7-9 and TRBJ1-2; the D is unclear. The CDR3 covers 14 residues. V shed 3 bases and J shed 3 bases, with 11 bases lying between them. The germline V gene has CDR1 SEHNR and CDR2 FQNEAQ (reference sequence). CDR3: CASSFVLGYYGYTF. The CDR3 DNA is TGTGCCAGCAGCTTCGTGCTCGGCTACTATGGCTACACCTTC.

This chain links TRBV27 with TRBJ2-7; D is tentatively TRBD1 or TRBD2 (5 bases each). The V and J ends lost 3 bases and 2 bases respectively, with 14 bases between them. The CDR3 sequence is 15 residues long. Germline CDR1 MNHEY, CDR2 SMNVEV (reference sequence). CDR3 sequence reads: CASSLHGDGPYEQYF. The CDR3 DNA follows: TGTGCCAGCAGTTTGCACGGGGACGGACCCTACGAGCAGTACTTC.

The CDR3 sequence: CASTAGGPGDTQYF. The CDR3 DNA sequence: TGCGCCAGCACTGCGGGGGGCCCTGGGGATACGCAGTATTTT. The chain uses TRBV10-2 and TRBJ2-3; 8 bases align to TRBD2. This CDR3 has 14 amino acids. CDR1 and CDR2 from the germline V gene are WSHSY and SAAADI. Trimming at V came to 7 bases and at J to 6 bases, leaving 9 bases not matched to a gene.

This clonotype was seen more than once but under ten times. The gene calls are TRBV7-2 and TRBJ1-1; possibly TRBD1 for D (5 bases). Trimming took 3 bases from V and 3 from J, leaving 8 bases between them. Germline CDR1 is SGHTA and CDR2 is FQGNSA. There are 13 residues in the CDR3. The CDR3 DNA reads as TGTGCCAGCAGCTTGAGAGGGGACACTGAAGCTTTCTTT. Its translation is CASSLRGDTEAFF.

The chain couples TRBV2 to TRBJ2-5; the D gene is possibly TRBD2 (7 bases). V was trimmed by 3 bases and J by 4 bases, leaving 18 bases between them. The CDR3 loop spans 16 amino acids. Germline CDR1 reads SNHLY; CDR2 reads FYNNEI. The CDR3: CASSESGGWTAETQYF. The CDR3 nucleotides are TGTGCCAGCAGTGAGTCCGGGGGGTGGACAGCAGAGACCCAGTACTTC.

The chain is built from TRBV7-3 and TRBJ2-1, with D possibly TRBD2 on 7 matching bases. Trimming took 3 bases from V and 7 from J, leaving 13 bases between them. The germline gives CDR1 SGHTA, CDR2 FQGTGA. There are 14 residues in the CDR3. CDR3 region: CASSFEGGRNEQFF. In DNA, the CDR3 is TGTGCCAGCAGCTTTGAGGGGGGGCGGAATGAGCAGTTCTTC.

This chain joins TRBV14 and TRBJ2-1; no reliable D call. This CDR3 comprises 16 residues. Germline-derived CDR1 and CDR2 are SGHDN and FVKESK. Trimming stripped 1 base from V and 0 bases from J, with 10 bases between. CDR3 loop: CASSQVGRSSYNEQFF. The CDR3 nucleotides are TGTGCCAGCAGCCAAGTGGGAAGGAGCTCCTACAATGAGCAGTTCTTC.

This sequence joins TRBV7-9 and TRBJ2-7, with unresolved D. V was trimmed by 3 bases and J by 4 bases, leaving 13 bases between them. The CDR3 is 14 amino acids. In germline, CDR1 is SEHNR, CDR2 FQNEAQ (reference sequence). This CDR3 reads CASSFSPATYEQYF. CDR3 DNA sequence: TGTGCCAGCAGCTTTTCCCCGGCTACATACGAGCAGTACTTC. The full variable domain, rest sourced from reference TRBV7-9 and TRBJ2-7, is DTGVSQNPRHKITKRGQNVTFRCDPISEHNRLYWYRQTLGQGPEFLTYFQNEAQLEKSRLLSDRFSAERPKGSFSTLEIQRTEQGDSAMYLCASSFSPATYEQYFGPGTRLTVT.

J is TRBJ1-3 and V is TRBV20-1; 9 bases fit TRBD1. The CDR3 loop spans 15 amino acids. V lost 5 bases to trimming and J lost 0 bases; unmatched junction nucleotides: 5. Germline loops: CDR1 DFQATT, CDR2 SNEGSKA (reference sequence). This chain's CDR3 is CSARDREVSGNTIYF. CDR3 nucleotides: TGCAGTGCTCGGGACAGGGAAGTCTCTGGAAACACCATATATTTT.

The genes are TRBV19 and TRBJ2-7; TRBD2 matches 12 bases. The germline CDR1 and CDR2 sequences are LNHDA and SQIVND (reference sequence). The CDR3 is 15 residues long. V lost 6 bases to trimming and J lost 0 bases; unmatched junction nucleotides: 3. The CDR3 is CASSWTSGDSYEQYF. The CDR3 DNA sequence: TGTGCCAGTAGCTGGACTAGCGGGGACTCCTACGAGCAGTACTTC.

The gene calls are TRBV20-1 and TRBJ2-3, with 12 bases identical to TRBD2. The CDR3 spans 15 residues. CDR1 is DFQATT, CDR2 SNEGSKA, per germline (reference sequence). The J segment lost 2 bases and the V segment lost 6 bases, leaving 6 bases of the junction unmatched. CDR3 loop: CSAWTSGDSTDTQYF. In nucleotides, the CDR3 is TGCAGTGCGTGGACTAGCGGGGATTCCACAGATACGCAGTATTTT.

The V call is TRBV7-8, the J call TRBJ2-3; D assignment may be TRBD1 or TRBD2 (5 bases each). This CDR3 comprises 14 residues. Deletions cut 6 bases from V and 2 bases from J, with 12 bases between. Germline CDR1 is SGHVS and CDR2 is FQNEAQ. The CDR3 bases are TGTGCCAGCAGGGGACCCGGAGCCACAGATACGCAGTATTTT. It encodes CASRGPGATDTQYF.

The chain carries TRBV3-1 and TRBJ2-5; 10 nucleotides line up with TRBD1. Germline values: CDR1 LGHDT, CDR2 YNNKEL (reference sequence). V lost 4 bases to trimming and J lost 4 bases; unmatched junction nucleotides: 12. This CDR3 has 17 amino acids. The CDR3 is CASSPGGSGTGVETQYF. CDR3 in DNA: TGTGCCAGCAGCCCTGGAGGGTCAGGGACAGGGGTAGAGACCCAGTACTTC.

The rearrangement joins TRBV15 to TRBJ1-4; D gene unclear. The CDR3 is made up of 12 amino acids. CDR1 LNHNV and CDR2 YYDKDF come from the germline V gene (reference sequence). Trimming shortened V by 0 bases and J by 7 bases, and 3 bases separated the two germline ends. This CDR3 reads CATSRDGEKLFF. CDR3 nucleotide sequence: TGTGCCACCAGCAGAGATGGTGAAAAACTGTTTTTT.

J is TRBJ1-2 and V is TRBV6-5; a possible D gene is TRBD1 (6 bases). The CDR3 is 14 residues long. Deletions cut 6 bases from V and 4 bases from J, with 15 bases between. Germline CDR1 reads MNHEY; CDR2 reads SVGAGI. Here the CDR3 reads CASRQQGSSYGYTF. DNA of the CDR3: TGTGCCAGCAGACAACAGGGTAGTAGCTATGGCTACACCTTC.

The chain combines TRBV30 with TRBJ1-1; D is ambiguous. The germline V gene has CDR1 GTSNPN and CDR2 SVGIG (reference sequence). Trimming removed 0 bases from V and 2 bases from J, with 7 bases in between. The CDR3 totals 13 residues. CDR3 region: CAWSVPGNTEAFF. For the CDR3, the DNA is TGTGCCTGGAGTGTACCGGGAAACACTGAAGCTTTCTTT. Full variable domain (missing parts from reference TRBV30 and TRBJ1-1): SQTIHQWPATLVQPVGSPLSLECTVEGTSNPNLYWYRQAAGRGLQLLFYSVGIGQISSEVPQNLSASRPQDRQFILSSKKLLLSDSGFYLCAWSVPGNTEAFFGQGTRLTVV.